The 27 T cell receptor beta chains below come from one sample, sequenced in a study of read filtering for tumor transcriptome and immune sequencing. From about 0.4 ug of RNA, a library with molecular barcoded alpha/delta and beta/gamma adaptors was made. MiXCR was run by TCRdb on the reads, yielding one entry per CDR3 protein. Among some 38,000 distinct CDR3 sequences listed, 10% to 15% were seen once. Sequencing was carried out using a population of CD138-negative cells sorted from bone marrow. Every receptor here comes from a donor at least 40 years old with multiple myeloma.

This clonotype has just a few counts. CDR3 sequence (DNA): TGTGCCAGTAGGCTCGGAGGCGAGCAGTACTTC. Its protein is CASRLGGEQYF. The gene calls are TRBV19 and TRBJ2-7, with a weak D call TRBD2 (5 bases). Germline V CDR1 and CDR2: LNHDA, SQIVND (reference sequence). This CDR3 is built from 11 residues. Trimming stripped 6 bases from V and 6 bases from J, with 9 bases between.

This clonotype came up many times. This chain uses TRBV5-6 with TRBJ1-6; the D is unclear. V lost 1 base, J lost 3 bases, and 8 bases lay in between. Per germline, CDR1 SGHDT and CDR2 YYEEEE. CDR3 length equals 15 residues. CDR3 protein: CASSLRGVYNSPLHF. In DNA form, the CDR3 reads TGTGCCAGCAGCTTGCGGGGTGTCTATAATTCACCCCTCCACTTT. The full variable domain, in which reference TRBV5-6 and TRBJ1-6 provide the parts outside the CDR3, is DAGVTQSPTHLIKTRGQQVTLRCSPKSGHDTVSWYQQALGQGPQFIFQYYEEEERQRGNFPDRFSGHQFPNYSSELNVNALLLGDSALYLCASSLRGVYNSPLHFGNGTRLTVT.

With respect to this clonotype: A far larger clone is one nucleotide away, so this likely arose from a read error. The chain combines TRBV7-2 with TRBJ2-1, with 9 nucleotides matching TRBD2. The germline gives CDR1 SGHTA, CDR2 FQGNSA. Germline trimming cut 2 bases from V and 5 bases from J; bases unmatched to any gene: 7. There are 16 residues in the CDR3. CDR3 bases: TGTGCCAGCAGCTTACTAGCGGGGAGTACCCACAATGAGCAGTTCTTC. Protein sequence: CASSLLAGSTHNEQFF.

This clonotype was observed many times. This sequence joins TRBV28 and TRBJ1-1; the D is unclear. The V end was cut by 5 bases, the J end by 1 base, with 8 bases between. This CDR3 is 13 amino acids long. In germline, CDR1 is MDHEN, CDR2 SYDVKM. The CDR3 DNA sequence: TGTGCCAGCAGTACGACGGGGAACACTGAAGCTTTCTTT. Translated, it gives CASSTTGNTEAFF.

Ten or more counts support this clonotype. This sequence joins TRBV20-1 and TRBJ1-1; 7 bases are shared with TRBD1. The CDR3 is 14 amino acids. The V segment lost 3 bases and the J segment 7 bases; nucleotides outside the gene matches: 11. Germline assignment: CDR1 DFQATT and CDR2 SNEGSKA (reference sequence). Here the CDR3 reads CSARLVIGDSEAFF. CDR3 nucleotides: TGCAGTGCTAGGTTGGTGATAGGGGACAGTGAAGCTTTCTTT.

The genes are TRBV5-4 and TRBJ2-6; D not resolved. Looked up from germline, CDR1 is SGHNT and CDR2 is YYREEE (reference sequence). There are 15 residues in the CDR3. V lost 4 bases and J lost 4, with 12 bases in between. For the CDR3, the DNA is TGTGCCAGCAGCCCCGGCGGTATGGGGGCCAACGTCCTGACTTTC. Translated: CASSPGGMGANVLTF. The variable domain in full, with the rest retrieved from reference TRBV5-4 and TRBJ2-6, is ETGVTQSPTHLIKTRGQQVTLRCSSQSGHNTVSWYQQALGQGPQFIFQYYREEENGRGNFPPRFSGLQFPNYSSELNVNALELDDSALYLCASSPGGMGANVLTFGAGSRLTVL.

This clonotype was seen many times. The rearrangement joins TRBV6-2 or TRBV6-3 to TRBJ2-5; perhaps TRBD1 as D (6 bases). The CDR3 runs to 14 residues. The germline V and J ends were trimmed by 4 bases and 6 bases, with 15 bases remaining between them. Germline CDR1 reads MNHEY; CDR2 reads SVGEGT. The CDR3 DNA reads as TGTGCCAGCAGTTCCCAACAGGGCTTGAAGACCCAGTACTTC. Encoded protein: CASSSQQGLKTQYF.

The chain carries TRBV6-6 and TRBJ2-7, with TRBD2 as a possible D gene (5 bases). The CDR3 covers 14 residues. Germline V gene lookup returns CDR1 MNHNY and CDR2 SVGAGI (reference sequence). Trimming removed 7 bases at V and 4 bases at J, with 17 bases between. The CDR3, as DNA: TGTGCCAGCAAAAGAGAGGGAACAGATTACGAGCAGTACTTC. Protein product: CASKREGTDYEQYF.

In its sample, this clonotype was seen many times. The chain is built from TRBV7-2 and TRBJ2-1, with unresolved D. Germline CDR1 is SGHTA and CDR2 is FQGNSA. This CDR3 is built from 16 residues. V lost 3 bases and J 6 bases, leaving 18 bases between the germline ends. CDR3 bases: TGTGCCAGCAGCTTGTTCGACGCGCGCGTGGGCAATGAGCAGTTCTTC. This sequence encodes CASSLFDARVGNEQFF.

This clonotype was recorded a few times. This may be a read error: a much more frequent sequence differs by one nucleotide. This CDR3 reads CASSLSAWDRGPGASF. The CDR3 DNA sequence: TGTGCCAGCAGTTTATCCGCATGGGACAGGGGGCCGGGGGCTTCCTTT. V is TRBV27 and J is TRBJ1-1; the match to TRBD1 covers 12 bases. The CDR3 sequence is 16 residues long. CDR1 and CDR2 from the germline V gene are MNHEY and SMNVEV (reference sequence).

A word on this clonotype: It may be a read error: a sequence one base away is much more abundant. The chain uses TRBV4-1 and TRBJ1-4; D is unclear. CDR1 is MGHRA and CDR2 is YSYEKL in the germline V gene. The V and J ends lost 2 bases and 6 bases respectively, with 13 bases between them. This CDR3 region has 15 residues. CDR3 sequence reads: CASSQPGTNHEKLFF. CDR3 nucleotide sequence: TGCGCCAGCAGCCAACCAGGCACCAATCATGAAAAACTGTTTTTT.

As concerns this clonotype: The conserved closing phenylalanine or tryptophan is absent in this CDR3, likely reflecting a read error. The chain combines TRBV11-3 with TRBJ2-3, with a tentative D call TRBD2 (6 bases). Germline CDR1 SGHNT, CDR2 YENEEA. The CDR3 is 15 amino acids. The V gene lost 5 bases and the J gene lost 0 bases, with 12 bases spanning the gap. Here the CDR3 reads CASSVRRGSTDTQYS. Here the CDR3 DNA reads TGTGCCAGCAGCGTCCGGCGGGGAAGCACAGATACGCAGTATTCT.

This clonotype was observed at least ten times. The chain joins TRBV11-1 to TRBJ2-1, with 7 positions matching TRBD2. This CDR3 has 15 amino acids. Germline lookup yields CDR1 SGHAT and CDR2 FQDESV (reference sequence). With 3 bases clipped from V and 8 bases from J, the junction kept 10 bases outside the gene matches. DNA for the CDR3: TGTGCCAGCAGCTTGAAGGGCGAGCGGGGCGATGAGCAGTTCTTC. Protein product: CASSLKGERGDEQFF.

In this sample, this clonotype turned up many times. The chain uses TRBV7-8 and TRBJ2-1; 8 bases line up with TRBD2. Trimming cost V 5 bases and J 2 bases; bases outside gene matches: 2. The germline CDR1 and CDR2 sequences are SGHVS and FQNEAQ. CDR3 size: 14 residues. Here the CDR3 reads CASSTGLAYNEQFF. CDR3 nucleotide sequence: TGTGCCAGCAGCACGGGACTAGCCTACAATGAGCAGTTCTTC.

The chain employs TRBV5-5 and TRBJ2-7, with unresolved D. CDR1 is SGHKS, CDR2 YYEKEE, per germline (reference sequence). V shed 4 bases and J shed 0 bases, with 8 bases lying between them. CDR3 length: 13 residues. The CDR3: CASSRSYSYEQYF. The CDR3 nucleotides are TGTGCCAGCAGCCGATCCTACTCCTACGAGCAGTACTTC.

This clonotype was counted at least ten times. The chain joins TRBV11-2 to TRBJ2-5; 12 positions match TRBD2. The V segment lost 5 bases and the J segment 5 bases; nucleotides outside the gene matches: 12. CDR1 and CDR2 from the germline V gene are SGHAT and FQNNGV. The CDR3 has 17 residues. This chain's CDR3 is CASSLRSSGGARETQYF. The DNA for the CDR3 is TGTGCCAGCAGCCTCCGGTCTAGCGGGGGGGCACGGGAGACCCAGTACTTC.

For this clonotype: Being one base from a much bigger clone, this may be a read error. The rearrangement links TRBV3-1 to TRBJ2-7; D is unresolved. Per germline, CDR1 LGHDT and CDR2 YNNKEL (reference sequence). Trimming cost V 2 bases and J 5 bases, with 10 bases left between them. CDR3 length: 13 amino acids. The CDR3 loop reads CASSQRTGHEQYF. The CDR3 coding sequence is TGTGCCAGCAGCCAACGGACGGGCCACGAGCAGTACTTC.

V usage is TRBV6-2 or TRBV6-3 and J usage is TRBJ2-1, with TRBD2 matching over 9 bases. The CDR3 runs 17 residues. In germline, CDR1 is MNHEY, CDR2 SVGEGT. V was pared by 6 bases and J by 4 bases, with 13 bases of the junction left unmatched. The CDR3 DNA reads TGTGCCAGCAGCCAGGAGGTAGCGGGGGCGAAATACAATGAGCAGTTCTTC. It encodes CASSQEVAGAKYNEQFF.

This clonotype was seen many times. V is TRBV28 and J is TRBJ1-2, with 8 bases that match TRBD1. Germline CDR1 reads MDHEN; CDR2 reads SYDVKM. Unmatched junction bases numbered 13, after V lost 8 bases and J lost 8 bases. CDR3 length: 14 residues. CDR3 amino acids: CASLGSGTGNGYTF. In DNA form, the CDR3 reads TGTGCCAGCCTCGGGTCCGGGACAGGTAACGGCTACACCTTC.

In regard to this clonotype: It is likely a read error: a sequence one base away is far more abundant. This chain links TRBV11-3 with TRBJ2-1; 8 bases match TRBD2. The germline V gene has CDR1 SGHNT and CDR2 YENEEA. The CDR3 contains 14 residues. The CDR3 region is CASGFAGTRSEQFF. CDR3 DNA: TGTGCCAGCGGCTTCGCCGGGACTAGGAGTGAGCAGTTCTTC.

The sample holds a few counts of this clonotype. The chain combines TRBV29-1 with TRBJ2-7; 9 nucleotides match TRBD1. The CDR3 is 14 residues long. CDR1 and CDR2 (germline): SQVTM, ANQGSEA. After removal of 0 bases from V and 3 bases from J, the junction contained 3 bases not matched to a gene. The CDR3 loop reads CSVEERGQGYEQYF. The CDR3 nucleotides are TGCAGCGTTGAAGAGAGGGGACAGGGCTACGAGCAGTACTTC.

Turning to this clonotype: This may be a read error: a much more frequent sequence differs by one nucleotide. This chain links TRBV29-1 with TRBJ1-2, with a tentative D call TRBD1 (5 bases). The germline CDR1 and CDR2 sequences are SQVTM and ANQGSEA. This CDR3 has 12 residues. Written as DNA, the CDR3 is TGCAGCGTTGAAGCAGGGAAGGGCGGCTACGCCTTC. Translated: CSVEAGKGGYAF.

Notes on this clonotype: The junction does not match germline at one end; this may be a read error. The chain has TRBV6-5 and TRBJ2-1; D ambiguous. Germline V lookup: CDR1 MNHEY, CDR2 SVGAGI. This CDR3 comprises 17 residues. The CDR3 DNA follows: TGCGCCAGCAGTTACGCCGGATTGTCTGGGATTTACAATGAGCAGTCCTTC. It yields the protein CASSYAGLSGIYNEQSF.

The sample holds many counts of this clonotype. J is TRBJ2-4 and V is TRBV7-9; D remains ambiguous. Trimming shortened V by 4 bases and J by 6 bases, and 7 bases separated the two germline ends. The length of the CDR3 is 12 residues. Germline CDR1 reads SEHNR; CDR2 reads FQNEAQ (reference sequence). The CDR3 DNA reads TGTGCCAGCAGCTCGGAGTTAAACATTCAGTACTTC. It encodes CASSSELNIQYF. The entire variable domain, with the rest obtained from reference TRBV7-9 and TRBJ2-4, is as follows: DTGVSQNPRHKITKRGQNVTFRCDPISEHNRLYWYRQTLGQGPEFLTYFQNEAQLEKSRLLSDRFSAERPKGSFSTLEIQRTEQGDSAMYLCASSSELNIQYFGAGTRLSVL.

In its sample, this clonotype was seen many times. V and J are TRBV6-1 and TRBJ1-1; D is possibly TRBD1 (6 bases). CDR3 length: 14 amino acids. The V end lost 2 bases, the J end lost 0 bases, and 7 bases lay between the germline ends. Germline V lookup: CDR1 MNHNS, CDR2 SASEGT. The CDR3 loop is CASSEQGLNTEAFF. CDR3 nucleotides: TGTGCCAGCAGTGAACAGGGGTTGAACACTGAAGCTTTCTTT.

The table lists this clonotype with many counts. The V gene is TRBV11-2, the J gene TRBJ1-3; D unresolved. The CDR3 extends over 15 amino acids. Germline V gives CDR1 SGHAT, CDR2 FQNNGV. Trimming took off 2 bases at V and 2 bases at J, with 10 bases between the two ends. The DNA of the CDR3 is TGTGCCAGCAGCTTAATCTTCGGCGCTGGAAACACCATATATTTT. Translation: CASSLIFGAGNTIYF.

This clonotype was observed at least ten times. This chain links TRBV5-6 with TRBJ1-4; D is undetermined. V was pared by 4 bases and J by 8 bases, with 9 bases between. CDR3 size: 12 residues. CDR1 is SGHDT, CDR2 YYEEEE, per germline. The CDR3 DNA reads as TGTGCCAGCAGCGTCCAGAGGGAAAAACTGTTTTTT. Translating it yields CASSVQREKLFF.